This TCR beta chain was profiled in a study of T cell repertoires in cytomegalovirus infection. At the level of the study: Public signatures in TCR beta pointed to CMV infection and matching HLA type. Whole-study findings and limits: It was HLA-C-restricted CMV-specific TCR beta clonotypes that dominated the response ex vivo. Public TCR beta family frequency separated CMV-and-HLA carriers, including in an independent cohort.

Looked up from germline, CDR1 is SGHRS and CDR2 is YFSETQ. The CDR3 totals 14 residues. V was shortened by 0 bases and J by 11 bases, with 17 bases between the two germline ends. Details on this clonotype: Its antigen remains unknown.

From the reads, TCRdb called clonotypes with MiXCR, one entry per CDR3 protein. The data hold 450,000 to 550,000 distinct CDR3 sequences, with approximately 15% observed a single time. The clonotype was recovered from a human donor in good health (CMV status not recorded). Some clones in this sample may be carry-over from other donors' samples. Sequencing was performed on CD8+ T cells from PBMCs. J is TRBJ1-1 and V is TRBV5-1, with D maybe TRBD1 (5 bases). DNA of the CDR3: TGCGCCAGCAGCTTGGAGGGGCAGAACGGTGGGGCTTTCTTT. Its translation is CASSLEGQNGGAFF.